Sequencing of this T cell receptor beta chain was carried out in a study of technical replicates of blood from a handful of donors. Germline V CDR1 and CDR2: LNHNV, YYDKDF (reference sequence). V was shortened by 4 bases and J by 4 bases, with 11 bases between the two germline ends. CDR3 size: 13 residues. Profiling relied on immunoSEQ multiplex PCR, and the TCRdb table lists in-frame clones only, not all of them. Found here are about 72,000 clones, 95% to 96% of them singletons; the top ten hold 0.24%. J is TRBJ2-7 and V is TRBV15, with D possibly matching TRBD2 (6 bases). Sample: T cells isolated from PBMCs. This sequence was found in a human donor in good health. The CDR3 coding sequence is TGTGCCACCAGCACGGGACTTTTATACGAGCAGTACTTC. This translates into CATSTGLLYEQYF.